Listed below are T cell receptor beta chains from one sample, sequenced in a study of monozygotic twins with inflammatory bowel disease. Using the 5' RACE reads, TCRdb records one entry per CDR3 protein without DNA. The repertoire shows 110,000 to 150,000 distinct CDR3 sequences; the top ten hold 1.2%. Material: blood. These receptors all come from a human donor with ulcerative colitis or Crohn's disease, or a healthy co-twin of an affected twin (not recorded which). Each CDR3 is given with its conserved first and last residue.

>TRBJ2-2|TRBV30
CAWSRTGTGTGELFF
>TRBJ1-2|TRBV12-3/TRBV12-4
CASSRDRAYGYTF
>TRBJ2-7|TRBV5-6
CASSSYSSARGYEQYF
>TRBJ2-7|TRBV20-1
CSAGEISGRVYEQYF
>TRBJ1-1|TRBV7-9
CASSINGQGAAFF
>TRBJ1-5|TRBV20-1
CSASPMRTDSNQPQHF
>TRBJ2-5|TRBV7-9
CASSTDLGETQYF
>TRBJ1-6|TRBV11-2
CASSLGQGTGSPLHF
>TRBJ2-1|TRBV6-2/TRBV6-3
CASNFGYNEQFF
>TRBJ2-1|TRBV24-1
CATSDLRLVNEQFF
>TRBJ2-1|TRBV7-2
CASSLAHLVSNEQFF
>TRBJ2-4|TRBV7-9
CASSLASGMAKNIQYF
>TRBJ1-2|TRBV9
CASSVLQGPYGYTF
>TRBJ1-1|TRBV6-1
CASRPGQMNTEAFF
>TRBJ2-7|TRBV20-1
CSASAITSYEQYF
>TRBJ2-7|TRBV5-1
CASSSGGGNYEQYF
>TRBJ2-5|TRBV7-9
CASRGSSRSQYF
>TRBJ2-7|TRBV27
CASSLSAGPRVYEQYF
>TRBJ2-3|TRBV7-3
CASSPLGGEADTQYF
>TRBJ1-5|TRBV20-1
CSASPLTLSNQPQHF
>TRBJ2-2|TRBV24-1
CATSDSFFWTGKGNTGELFF
>TRBJ2-5|TRBV5-1
CASSPLQGRIETQYF
>TRBJ1-5|TRBV9
CASSPGQPNQPQHF
>TRBJ1-1|TRBV4-3
CASSPEGGEGTEAFF
>TRBJ1-1|TRBV28
CASRLRALNTEAFF
>TRBJ2-5|TRBV19
CASSIMDGNKNRAQYF
>TRBJ2-1|TRBV6-1
CASSGPGTYNEQFF
>TRBJ2-1|TRBV28
CASSSGGRASEQFF
>TRBJ2-5|TRBV5-1
CASSLDSGRKETQYF
>TRBJ1-1|TRBV5-1
CASSLVAGSTEAFF
>TRBJ2-1|TRBV5-1
CASSLTGGTSGRDSYNEQFF
>TRBJ1-5|TRBV10-2
CASSESGVGQPQHF
>TRBJ1-4|TRBV27
CASSLGGANEKLFF
>TRBJ2-1|TRBV6-5
CASSQTGLGEQFF
>TRBJ1-1|TRBV14
CASSNERGTEAFF
>TRBJ2-7|TRBV4-2
CASSQDKEYEQYF
>TRBJ2-7|TRBV19
CASSRGYERYF
>TRBJ2-2|TRBV6-1
CASSPFRQAGTGELFF
>TRBJ1-6|TRBV27
CASSQVVDSPLHF
>TRBJ1-1|TRBV15
CATSRGSGTGNTEAFF
>TRBJ1-2|TRBV7-9
CASSQTGWVTDGYTF
>TRBJ1-3|TRBV7-2
CASSRGGVTGNTIYF
>TRBJ2-3|TRBV20-1
CSARDLAGGTDTQYF
>TRBJ2-5|TRBV5-1
CASSLGSTYQETQYF
>TRBJ1-4|TRBV4-2
CASSQDSRTTREKLFF
>TRBJ2-7|TRBV20-1
CSASNLPKGYEQYF
>TRBJ2-3|TRBV10-3
CASFDWGAETDTQYF
>TRBJ2-3|TRBV20-1
CSVGLSGNTDTQYF
>TRBJ2-1|TRBV5-6
CASILAGEDNEQYF
>TRBJ2-1|TRBV20-1
CSALKGTGPNF
>TRBJ2-5|TRBV20-1
CSAGGGRETQYF
>TRBJ1-6|TRBV27
CASSWAGSPLHF
>TRBJ1-5|TRBV10-3
CAIIVVRGDYQPQHF